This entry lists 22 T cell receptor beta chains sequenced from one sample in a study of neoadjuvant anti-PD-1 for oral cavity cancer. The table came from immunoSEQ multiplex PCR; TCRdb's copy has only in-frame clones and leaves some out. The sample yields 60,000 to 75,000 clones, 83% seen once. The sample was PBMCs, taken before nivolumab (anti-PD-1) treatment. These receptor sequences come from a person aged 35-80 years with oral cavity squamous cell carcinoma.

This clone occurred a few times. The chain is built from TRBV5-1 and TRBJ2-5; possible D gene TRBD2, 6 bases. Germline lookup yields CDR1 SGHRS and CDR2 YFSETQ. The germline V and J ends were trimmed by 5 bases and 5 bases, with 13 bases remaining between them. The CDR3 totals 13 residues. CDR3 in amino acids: CASRDFRGETQYF. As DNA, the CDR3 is TGCGCCAGCAGAGACTTCCGGGGGGAGACCCAGTACTTC.

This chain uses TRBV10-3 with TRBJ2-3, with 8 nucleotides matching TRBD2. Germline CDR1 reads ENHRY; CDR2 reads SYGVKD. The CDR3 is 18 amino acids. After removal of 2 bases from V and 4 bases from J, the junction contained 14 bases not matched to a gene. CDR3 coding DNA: TGTGCCATCAGTGAGCCAGCGGGAGCGGGGGAAGCCGCAGATACGCAGTATTTT. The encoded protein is CAISEPAGAGEAADTQYF.

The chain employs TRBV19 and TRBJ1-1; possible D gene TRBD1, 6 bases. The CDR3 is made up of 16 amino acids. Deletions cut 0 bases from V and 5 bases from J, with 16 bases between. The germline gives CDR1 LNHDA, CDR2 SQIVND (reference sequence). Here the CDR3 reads CASSIDRWGQGTEAFF. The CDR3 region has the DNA TGTGCCAGTAGTATAGATCGTTGGGGCCAGGGGACTGAAGCTTTCTTT.

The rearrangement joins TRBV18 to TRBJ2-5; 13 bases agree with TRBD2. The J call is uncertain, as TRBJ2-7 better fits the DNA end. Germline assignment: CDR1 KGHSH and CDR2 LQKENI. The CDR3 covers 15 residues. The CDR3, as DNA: TGTGCCAGCTCACCGGGGACTAGCGGGGCCTACGAGCAGTACTTC. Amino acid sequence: CASSPGTSGAYEQYF.

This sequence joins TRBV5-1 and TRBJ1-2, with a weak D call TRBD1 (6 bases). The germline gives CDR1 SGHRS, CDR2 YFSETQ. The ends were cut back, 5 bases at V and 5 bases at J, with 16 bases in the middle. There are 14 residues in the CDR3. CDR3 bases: TGCGCCAGCAGAGGAACAGGGAGACGGTATGGCTACACCTTC. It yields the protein CASRGTGRRYGYTF.

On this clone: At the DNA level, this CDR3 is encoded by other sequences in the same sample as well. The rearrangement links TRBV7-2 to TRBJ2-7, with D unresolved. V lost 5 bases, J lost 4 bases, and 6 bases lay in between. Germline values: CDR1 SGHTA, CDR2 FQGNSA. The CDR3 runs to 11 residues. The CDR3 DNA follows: TGTGCCAGCAGCCTTAGGTACGAGCAGTACTTC. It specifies CASSLRYEQYF.

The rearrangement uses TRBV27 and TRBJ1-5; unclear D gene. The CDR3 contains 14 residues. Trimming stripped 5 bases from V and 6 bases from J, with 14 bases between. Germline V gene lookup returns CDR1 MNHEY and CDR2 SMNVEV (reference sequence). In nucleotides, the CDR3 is TGTGCCAGCAGTCCACTCACGGGGAGTCAGCCCCAGCATTTT. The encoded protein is CASSPLTGSQPQHF.

The CDR3 here is CASSLVQGRDEKLFF. The CDR3 bases are TGTGCCAGCAGCTTAGTACAGGGAAGAGATGAAAAACTGTTTTTT. The chain links TRBV7-9 to TRBJ1-4; D is perhaps TRBD1 (6 bases). The CDR3 has 15 residues. Looked up from germline, CDR1 is SEHNR and CDR2 is FQNEAQ (reference sequence). The V end was cut by 1 base, the J end by 6 bases, with 12 bases between.

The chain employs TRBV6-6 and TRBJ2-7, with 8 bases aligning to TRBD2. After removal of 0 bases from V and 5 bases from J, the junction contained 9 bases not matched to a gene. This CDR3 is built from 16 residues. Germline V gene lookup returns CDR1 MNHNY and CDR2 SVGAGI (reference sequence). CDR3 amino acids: CASSYSRGAGGDEQYF. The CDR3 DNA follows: TGTGCCAGCAGTTACTCGAGGGGGGCGGGAGGCGACGAGCAGTACTTC.

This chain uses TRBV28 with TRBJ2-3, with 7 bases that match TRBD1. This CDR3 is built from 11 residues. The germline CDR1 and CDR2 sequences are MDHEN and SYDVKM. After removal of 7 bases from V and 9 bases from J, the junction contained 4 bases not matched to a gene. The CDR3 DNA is TGTGCCAGCACCCTGACAGGGACGCAGTATTTT. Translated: CASTLTGTQYF. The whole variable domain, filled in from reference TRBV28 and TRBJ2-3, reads DVKVTQSSRYLVKRTGEKVFLECVQDMDHENMFWYRQDPGLGLRLIYFSYDVKMKEKGDIPEGYSVSREKKERFSLILESASTNQTSMYLCASTLTGTQYFGPGTRLTVL.

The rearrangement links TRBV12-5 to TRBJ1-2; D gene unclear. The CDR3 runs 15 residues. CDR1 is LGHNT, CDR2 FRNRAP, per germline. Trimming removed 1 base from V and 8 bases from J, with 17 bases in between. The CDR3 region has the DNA TGTGCTAGTGGTTTGGACGCGAGTCCCGCTAGAGGCTACACCTTC. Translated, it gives CASGLDASPARGYTF.

The CDR3 loop is CASSIGYRGRGTEAFF. DNA for the CDR3: TGTGCCAGTAGTATAGGGTACAGGGGGCGAGGCACTGAAGCTTTCTTT. The genes are TRBV19 and TRBJ1-1; 9 positions agree with TRBD1. The CDR3 consists of 16 residues. Germline values: CDR1 LNHDA, CDR2 SQIVND (reference sequence). V dropped 1 base and J dropped 4; count of bases not matched to a gene: 7.

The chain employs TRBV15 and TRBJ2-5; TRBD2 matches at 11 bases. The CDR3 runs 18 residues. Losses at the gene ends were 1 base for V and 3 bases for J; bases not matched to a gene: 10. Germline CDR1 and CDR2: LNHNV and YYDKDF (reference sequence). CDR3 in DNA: TGTGCCACCAGCAGAGGGGCGGCGGGTAGCGGGAGGGAAGAGACCCAGTACTTC. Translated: CATSRGAAGSGREETQYF.

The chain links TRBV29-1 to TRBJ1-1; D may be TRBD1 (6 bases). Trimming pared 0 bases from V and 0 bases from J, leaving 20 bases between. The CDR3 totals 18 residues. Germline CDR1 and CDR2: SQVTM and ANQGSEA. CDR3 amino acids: CSVEDPRDTSTMNTEAFF. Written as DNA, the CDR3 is TGCAGCGTTGAAGATCCGCGGGACACTTCAACCATGAACACTGAAGCTTTCTTT.

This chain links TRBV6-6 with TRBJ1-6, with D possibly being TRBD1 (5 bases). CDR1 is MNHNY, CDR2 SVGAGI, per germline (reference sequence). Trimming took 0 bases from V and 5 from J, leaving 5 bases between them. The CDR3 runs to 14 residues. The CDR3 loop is CASSYSGDNSPLHF. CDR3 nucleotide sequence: TGTGCCAGCAGTTACTCAGGGGATAATTCACCCCTCCACTTT.

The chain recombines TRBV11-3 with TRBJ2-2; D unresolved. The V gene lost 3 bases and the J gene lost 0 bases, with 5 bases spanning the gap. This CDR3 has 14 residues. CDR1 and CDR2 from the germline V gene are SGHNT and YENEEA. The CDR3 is CASSFVANTGELFF. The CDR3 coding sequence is TGTGCCAGCAGCTTCGTAGCGAACACCGGGGAGCTGTTTTTT. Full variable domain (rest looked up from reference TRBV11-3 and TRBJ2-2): EAGVVQSPRYKIIEKKQPVAFWCNPISGHNTLYWYLQNLGQGPELLIRYENEEAVDDSQLPKDRFSAERLKGVDSTLKIQPAELGDSAVYLCASSFVANTGELFFGEGSRLTVL.

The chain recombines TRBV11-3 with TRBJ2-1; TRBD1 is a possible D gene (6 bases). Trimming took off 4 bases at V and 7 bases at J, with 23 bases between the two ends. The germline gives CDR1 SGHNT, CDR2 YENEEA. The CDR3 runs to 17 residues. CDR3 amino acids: CASSSTRDHRRGNEQFF. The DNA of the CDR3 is TGTGCCAGCAGCTCTACCAGGGACCACCGAAGGGGGAATGAGCAGTTCTTC. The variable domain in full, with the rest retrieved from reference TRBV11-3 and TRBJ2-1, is EAGVVQSPRYKIIEKKQPVAFWCNPISGHNTLYWYLQNLGQGPELLIRYENEEAVDDSQLPKDRFSAERLKGVDSTLKIQPAELGDSAVYLCASSSTRDHRRGNEQFFGPGTRLTVL.

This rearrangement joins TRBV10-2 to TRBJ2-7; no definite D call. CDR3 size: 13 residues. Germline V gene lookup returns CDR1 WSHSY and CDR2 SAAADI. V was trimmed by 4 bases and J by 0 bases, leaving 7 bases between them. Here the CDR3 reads CASSVFSSYEQYF. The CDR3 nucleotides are TGCGCCAGCAGTGTATTCAGCTCCTACGAGCAGTACTTC.

This CDR3 is CAWGRGPYEQYF. CDR3 nucleotides: TGTGCCTGGGGGCGGGGGCCATACGAGCAGTACTTC. The genes are TRBV30 and TRBJ2-7; TRBD2 is a possible D gene (7 bases). The CDR3 runs 12 residues. Trimming stripped 5 bases from V and 4 bases from J, with 12 bases between. CDR1 and CDR2 (germline): GTSNPN, SVGIG (reference sequence).

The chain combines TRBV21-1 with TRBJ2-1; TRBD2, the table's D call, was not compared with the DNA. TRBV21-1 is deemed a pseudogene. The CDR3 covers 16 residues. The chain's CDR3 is CASSKDASGWYNEQFF. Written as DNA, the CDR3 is TGTGCCAGCAGCAAAGACGCTAGCGGTTGGTACAATGAGCAGTTCTTC.

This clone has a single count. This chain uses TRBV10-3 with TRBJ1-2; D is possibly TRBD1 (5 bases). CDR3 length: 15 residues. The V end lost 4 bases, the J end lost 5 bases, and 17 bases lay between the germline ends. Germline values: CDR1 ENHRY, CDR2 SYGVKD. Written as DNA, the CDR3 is TGTGCCATCAGTGGGGGGACGGAACCCCAATATGGCTACACCTTC. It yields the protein CAISGGTEPQYGYTF.

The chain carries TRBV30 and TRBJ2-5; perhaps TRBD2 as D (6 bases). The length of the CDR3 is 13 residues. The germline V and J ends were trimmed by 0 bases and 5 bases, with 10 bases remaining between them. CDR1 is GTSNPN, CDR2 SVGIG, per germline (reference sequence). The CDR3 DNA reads TGTGCCTGGAGTGTCGCGGGGTGGGAGACCCAGTACTTC. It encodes CAWSVAGWETQYF.